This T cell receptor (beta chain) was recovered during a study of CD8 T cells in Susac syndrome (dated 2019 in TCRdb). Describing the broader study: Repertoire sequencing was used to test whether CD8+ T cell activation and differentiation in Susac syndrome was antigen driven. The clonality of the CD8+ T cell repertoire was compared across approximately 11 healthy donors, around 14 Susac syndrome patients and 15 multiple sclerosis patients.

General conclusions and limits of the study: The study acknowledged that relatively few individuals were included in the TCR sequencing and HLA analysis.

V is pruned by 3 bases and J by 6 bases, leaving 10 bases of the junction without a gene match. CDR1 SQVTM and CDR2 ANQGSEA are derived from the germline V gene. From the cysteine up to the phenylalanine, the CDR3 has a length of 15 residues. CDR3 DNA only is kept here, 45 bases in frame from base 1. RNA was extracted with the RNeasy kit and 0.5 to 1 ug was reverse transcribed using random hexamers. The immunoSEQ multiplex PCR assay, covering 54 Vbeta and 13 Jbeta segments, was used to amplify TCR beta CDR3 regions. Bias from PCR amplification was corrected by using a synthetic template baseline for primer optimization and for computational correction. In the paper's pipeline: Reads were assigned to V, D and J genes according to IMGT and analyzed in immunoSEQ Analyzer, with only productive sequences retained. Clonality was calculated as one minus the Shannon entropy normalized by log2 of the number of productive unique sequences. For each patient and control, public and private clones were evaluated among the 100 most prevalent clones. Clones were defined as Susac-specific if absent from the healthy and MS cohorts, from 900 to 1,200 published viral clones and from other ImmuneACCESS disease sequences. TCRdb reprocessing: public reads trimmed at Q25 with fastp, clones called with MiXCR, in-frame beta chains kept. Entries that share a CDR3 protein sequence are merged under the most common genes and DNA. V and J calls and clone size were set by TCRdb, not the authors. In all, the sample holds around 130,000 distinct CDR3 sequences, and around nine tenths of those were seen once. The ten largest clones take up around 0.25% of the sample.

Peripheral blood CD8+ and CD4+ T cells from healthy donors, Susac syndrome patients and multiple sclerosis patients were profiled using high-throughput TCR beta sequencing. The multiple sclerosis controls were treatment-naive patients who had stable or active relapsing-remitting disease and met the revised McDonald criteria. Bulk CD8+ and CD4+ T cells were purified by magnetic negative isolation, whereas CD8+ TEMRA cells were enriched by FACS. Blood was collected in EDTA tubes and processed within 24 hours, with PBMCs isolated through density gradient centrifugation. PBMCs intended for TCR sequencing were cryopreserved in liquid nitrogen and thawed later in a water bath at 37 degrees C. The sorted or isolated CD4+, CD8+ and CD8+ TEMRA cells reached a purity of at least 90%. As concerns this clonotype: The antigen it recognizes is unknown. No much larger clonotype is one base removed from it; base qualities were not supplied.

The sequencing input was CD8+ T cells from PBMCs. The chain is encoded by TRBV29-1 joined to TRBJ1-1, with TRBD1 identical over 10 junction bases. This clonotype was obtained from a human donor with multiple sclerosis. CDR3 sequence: CSVDGTGDGTAEAFF. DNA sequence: TGCAGCGTTGACGGGACAGGGGACGGCACGGCTGAAGCTTTCTTT.